This TCR beta chain originates from a study of CD8 T cells in Susac syndrome. The CDR3 loop spans 18 amino acids. Germline CDR1 MNHEY, CDR2 SMNVEV (reference sequence). V was clipped by 5 bases and J by 4 bases; unmatched bases: 17. Both CD4+ and CD8+ T cells were negatively isolated, and TEMRA cells underwent FACS enrichment. Random-hexamer reverse transcription was applied to roughly 0.5 to 1 ug RNA. Across 54 Vbeta and 13 Jbeta, TCR beta CDR3 was amplified with immunoSEQ multiplex PCR. Using its own MiXCR run on the immunoSEQ multiplex PCR reads, TCRdb lists one record per CDR3 protein. The sample holds 150,000 or so distinct CDR3 sequences, 95% seen once.

V is TRBV27 and J is TRBJ1-5; the match to TRBD1 covers 7 bases. This TCR was sampled from a human donor with multiple sclerosis. The specimen was CD8+ T cells from PBMCs. The CDR3 protein is CASSPQTGATASNQPQHF. For the CDR3, the DNA is TGTGCCAGCAGTCCCCAAACAGGGGCCACTGCCTCTAATCAGCCCCAGCATTTT.